What follows are 25 T cell receptor beta chains derived from one specimen sequenced in a study of identical twins. TCRdb called the 5' RACE reads again in MiXCR, with one record for every CDR3 protein. The sample yields roughly 250,000 distinct CDR3 sequences, around an eighth seen once. The specimen sequenced was memory (CD45RO+) T cells sorted from blood. The receptors originated from a woman aged 18-29 years in good health.

The rearrangement links TRBV1 to TRBJ2-2; the D segment call TRBD2 is taken from the table without a DNA check. TRBV1 is an annotated pseudogene. The CDR3 runs to 16 residues. In DNA form, the CDR3 reads TGCACCAGCAGCCAAGACGGAGGACGGGACACCGGGGAGCTGTTTTTT. Its protein product is CTSSQDGGRDTGELFF.

The CDR3 region is CASSPQRTGAGYTF. The CDR3 region has the DNA TGTGCCAGCAGCCCCCAGAGGACAGGGGCTGGCTACACCTTC. The genes are TRBV7-2 and TRBJ1-2; 9 bases agree with TRBD1. The CDR3 loop spans 14 amino acids. Germline V gene lookup returns CDR1 SGHTA and CDR2 FQGNSA. The V gene end was trimmed by 5 bases and the J gene end by 7 bases; junction bases not matched to a gene: 8.

This CDR3 is CASSRSRGGFYEQYF. The CDR3 DNA sequence: TGTGCCAGCAGCCGATCCAGGGGGGGGTTTTACGAGCAGTACTTC. The chain couples TRBV7-6 to TRBJ2-7; either TRBD1 or TRBD2 may fit D (7 bases each). Germline V gives CDR1 SGHVS, CDR2 FNYEAQ. V was clipped by 5 bases and J by 4 bases, with 18 bases between them. This CDR3 has 15 amino acids.

The rearrangement uses TRBV19 and TRBJ1-1; tentatively, D is TRBD1 (6 bases). This CDR3 is 15 amino acids long. From germline, CDR1 is LNHDA and CDR2 SQIVND (reference sequence). Trimming left V 11 bases short and J 0 bases short, with 19 bases between. The CDR3: CASYTGGRVNTEAFF. The CDR3 nucleotides read TGTGCCTCCTACACGGGGGGCCGGGTGAACACTGAAGCTTTCTTT.

This clonotype was found many times. CDR3 bases: TGTGCCAGCAGCTTACGGGACAGCTCCTACGAGCAGTACTTC. Protein sequence: CASSLRDSSYEQYF. The chain links TRBV7-9 to TRBJ2-7, with 7 positions matching TRBD1. Germline V gene data show CDR1 as SEHNR and CDR2 as FQNEAQ (reference sequence). The CDR3 runs to 14 residues. V was pared by 2 bases and J by 0 bases, with 1 base of the junction left unmatched. Full variable domain (outside the CDR3, taken from reference TRBV7-9 and TRBJ2-7): DTGVSQNPRHKITKRGQNVTFRCDPISEHNRLYWYRQTLGQGPEFLTYFQNEAQLEKSRLLSDRFSAERPKGSFSTLEIQRTEQGDSAMYLCASSLRDSSYEQYFGPGTRLTVT.

This clonotype was counted a few times. CDR3 nucleotides: TGCAGTGCTAGATCCGCGACAGGGAGCTACACCTTC. Amino acids: CSARSATGSYTF. The rearrangement joins TRBV20-1 to TRBJ1-2, with 7 bases identical to TRBD1. The CDR3 extends over 12 amino acids. V dropped 2 bases and J dropped 9; count of bases not matched to a gene: 6. The germline gives CDR1 DFQATT, CDR2 SNEGSKA (reference sequence).

This clonotype came up a few times. The CDR3 region has the DNA TGTGCCAGCAGCCTAAACGTTCAAGAGACCCAGTACTTC. This encodes CASSLNVQETQYF. The chain carries TRBV27 and TRBJ2-5; D remains ambiguous. The germline V gene encodes CDR1 MNHEY and CDR2 SMNVEV (reference sequence). Trimming removed 6 bases from V and 2 bases from J, with 10 bases in between. The CDR3 is 13 amino acids.

This rearrangement joins TRBV6-1 to TRBJ2-1; TRBD2 might be the D (5 bases). The CDR3 has 15 residues. V gave up 6 bases and J gave up 0 bases, with 12 bases separating them. The V gene's germline CDR1 is MNHNS and CDR2 SASEGT. DNA of the CDR3: TGTGCCAGCAGCGGACTCGCGAGCTCCTACAATGAGCAGTTCTTC. This translates into CASSGLASSYNEQFF.

The rearrangement joins TRBV9 to TRBJ2-2; 7 nucleotides line up with TRBD2. Germline CDR1 SGDLS, CDR2 YYNGEE. The CDR3 is 15 amino acids. V trimming: 0 bases; J trimming: 3 bases; junction bases outside the gene matches: 2. This CDR3 reads CASSVALADTGELFF. The CDR3 coding sequence is TGTGCCAGCAGCGTAGCGCTAGCGGACACCGGGGAGCTGTTTTTT.

The table lists this clonotype with a few counts. The chain is built from TRBV7-9 and TRBJ1-2; perhaps TRBD1 as D (5 bases). This CDR3 is built from 15 residues. V lost 1 base, J lost 6 bases, and 15 bases lay in between. CDR1 is SEHNR, CDR2 FQNEAQ, per germline (reference sequence). The CDR3 sequence is CASSLVGEVGDGYTF. The CDR3 nucleotides read TGTGCCAGCAGCTTAGTTGGCGAGGTGGGGGATGGCTACACCTTC.

CDR3 nucleotides: TGTGCCAGCAGTTTAACTACAGGTCCCTACGAGCAGTACTTC. It encodes CASSLTTGPYEQYF. The rearrangement joins TRBV12-3 or TRBV12-4 to TRBJ2-7, with D perhaps matching TRBD1 (5 bases). This CDR3 contains 14 residues. V lost 2 bases and J 2 bases, leaving 10 bases between the germline ends.

The chain uses TRBV27 and TRBJ1-2; TRBD1 matches at 8 bases. The CDR3 has 16 residues. Trimming took 4 bases from V and 4 from J; bases not matched to a gene: 11. Germline loops: CDR1 MNHEY, CDR2 SMNVEV (reference sequence). The CDR3 DNA sequence: TGTGCCAGCAGTTCGACAGGGGAGGGGCGGGGCTATGGCTACACCTTC. Protein sequence: CASSSTGEGRGYGYTF.

The gene calls are TRBV10-3 and TRBJ2-3; 14 bases are a match to TRBD2. This CDR3 has 15 residues. The V gene's germline CDR1 is ENHRY and CDR2 SYGVKD. With 6 bases clipped from V and 3 bases from J, the junction kept 2 bases outside the gene matches. In nucleotides, the CDR3 is TGTGCCATCAGCGGACTAGCGGGGGGTACAGATACGCAGTATTTT. As protein: CAISGLAGGTDTQYF.

This clonotype was detected ten times or more. J is TRBJ2-7 and V is TRBV3-1, with TRBD2 matching over 8 bases. V shed 3 bases, J shed 7 bases, and the junction held 8 bases outside the gene matches. The germline gives CDR1 LGHDT, CDR2 YNNKEL (reference sequence). This CDR3 has 14 residues. Written as DNA, the CDR3 is TGTGCCAGCAGCCAGAGCCCTAAGCGGGAGGAGCAGTACTTC. Its protein is CASSQSPKREEQYF.

This clonotype has a count of ten or more. This rearrangement joins TRBV2 to TRBJ1-3; D gene ambiguous. Germline CDR1 and CDR2: SNHLY and FYNNEI. V gave up 6 bases and J gave up 0 bases, with 12 bases separating them. This CDR3 is 15 amino acids long. The CDR3 sequence is CASRPQASSGNTIYF. Written as DNA, the CDR3 is TGTGCCAGCAGACCACAAGCGAGCTCTGGAAACACCATATATTTT.

This clonotype was seen just once. The V call is TRBV15, the J call TRBJ2-5; 8 bases fit TRBD2. The CDR3 totals 16 residues. Germline-derived CDR1 and CDR2 are LNHNV and YYDKDF (reference sequence). V trimming: 6 bases; J trimming: 2 bases; junction bases outside the gene matches: 11. CDR3 sequence reads: CATRARGSGAQETQYF. In DNA form, the CDR3 reads TGTGCCACCAGAGCCCGGGGTAGCGGGGCGCAAGAGACCCAGTACTTC. Drawing the rest from reference TRBV15 and TRBJ2-5, the complete variable domain is DAMVIQNPRYQVTQFGKPVTLSCSQTLNHNVMYWYQQKSSQAPKLLFHYYDKDFNNEADTPDNFQSRRPNTSFCFLDIRSPGLGDTAMYLCATRARGSGAQETQYFGPGTRLLVL.

This clonotype was seen a handful of times. The CDR3 sequence is CSVEGPLAVTPYNEQFF. The CDR3 DNA reads TGCAGCGTTGAAGGACCGCTAGCGGTCACCCCCTACAATGAGCAGTTCTTC. The chain links TRBV29-1 to TRBJ2-1, with 7 bases fitting TRBD2. Germline V gene data show CDR1 as SQVTM and CDR2 as ANQGSEA. The CDR3 is 17 amino acids. Germline trimming cut 1 base from V and 2 bases from J; bases unmatched to any gene: 11.

The sample holds one count of this clonotype. This rearrangement joins TRBV4-2 to TRBJ2-7, with 7 bases lining up with TRBD2. This CDR3 spans 16 amino acids. Germline CDR1 is LGHNA and CDR2 is YNFKEQ. Trimming took 4 bases from V and 2 from J; bases not matched to a gene: 11. The CDR3 nucleotides are TGTGCCAGCAGCCCCGGGACTATCGGAACTACCTACGAGCAGTACTTC. It is translated as CASSPGTIGTTYEQYF.

This clonotype was counted a few times. This chain links TRBV7-8 with TRBJ2-3; perhaps TRBD2 as D (6 bases). Germline V gene lookup returns CDR1 SGHVS and CDR2 FQNEAQ. V was pared by 5 bases and J by 0 bases, with 15 bases between. The CDR3 covers 16 residues. The CDR3 DNA sequence: TGTGCCAGCAGCCCCTATCTAGCGTCTAGCACAGATACGCAGTATTTT. Translating gives CASSPYLASSTDTQYF.

The V call is TRBV12-3 or TRBV12-4, the J call TRBJ2-7; D is perhaps TRBD1 (6 bases). CDR3 length: 13 residues. With 6 bases removed from V and 2 bases from J, the gap between germline ends came to 11 bases. CDR3 protein: CASSGTPTYEQYF. CDR3 DNA: TGTGCCAGCAGCGGGACACCCACCTACGAGCAGTACTTC.

CDR3 loop: CSASGENTGELFF. DNA for the CDR3: TGCAGTGCTAGCGGAGAGAACACCGGGGAGCTGTTTTTT. The rearrangement links TRBV20-1 to TRBJ2-2, with unresolved D. This CDR3 region has 13 residues. The V end lost 3 bases, the J end lost 1 base, and 6 bases lay between the germline ends. Germline CDR1 and CDR2: DFQATT and SNEGSKA (reference sequence).

This clonotype was counted only a few times. The V call is TRBV12-3 or TRBV12-4, the J call TRBJ1-1; TRBD1 might be the D (5 bases). The CDR3 runs 15 residues. Trimming took 6 bases from V and 1 from J, leaving 15 bases between them. In nucleotides, the CDR3 is TGTGCCAGCAGAGACAGATTAAGACCGAACACTGAAGCTTTCTTT. Its translation: CASRDRLRPNTEAFF.

This chain connects TRBV7-8 to TRBJ1-3, with no clear D. The CDR3 covers 14 residues. The V gene's germline CDR1 is SGHVS and CDR2 FQNEAQ. V dropped 5 bases and J dropped 0 bases, with 8 bases sitting between them. The CDR3 DNA sequence: TGTGCCAGCAGCCCCGGCTACTCTGGAAACACCATATATTTT. It encodes CASSPGYSGNTIYF.

The chain couples TRBV10-1 to TRBJ2-1; D unclear. The germline CDR1 and CDR2 sequences are WNHNN and SYGVQD (reference sequence). There are 14 residues in the CDR3. Trimming stripped 3 bases from V and 0 bases from J, with 6 bases between. CDR3 DNA sequence: TGCGCCAGCAGTGAAGGAATCTCCTACAATGAGCAGTTCTTC. Its translation: CASSEGISYNEQFF.

This clonotype was seen a handful of times. The rearrangement joins TRBV20-1 to TRBJ1-1, with D maybe TRBD1 (5 bases). Looked up from germline, CDR1 is DFQATT and CDR2 is SNEGSKA (reference sequence). This CDR3 comprises 16 residues. Trimming left V 1 base short and J 1 base short, with 16 bases between. The CDR3 bases are TGCAGTGCTAGAGGTGGGGGGAAAGGCTCGAACACTGAAGCTTTCTTT. It specifies CSARGGGKGSNTEAFF.